Sequencing of this T cell receptor (beta chain) was carried out in a study of T cell responses to AZD1222 COVID-19 vaccine. Background on the study: Analyses pooled second doses at about 4 or about 12 weeks. Study-wide findings and caveats: Vaccination with two AZD1222 doses was followed by a rise in Spike-specific TCR breadth and depth.

Trimming took off 5 bases at V and 5 bases at J, with 12 bases between the two ends. This CDR3 comprises 13 residues. Germline V gene data show CDR1 as MNHEY and CDR2 as SVGEGT. Profiling relied on immunoSEQ multiplex PCR, and the TCRdb table lists in-frame clones only, not all of them. The top ten hold about 1.2% of the sample, which has 150,000 to 200,000 clones, around 92% seen once. To note about this clone: Its antigen is currently unknown.

The chain joins TRBV6-2 or TRBV6-3 to TRBJ1-1; D unresolved. Sequences were derived from peripheral blood, sampled on day 0 of AZD1222 vaccination. The origin of this receptor is an adult in good health. The CDR3 DNA sequence: TGTGCCAGCAGTAACGGCTTGGAGACTGAAGCTTTCTTT. Translation: CASSNGLETEAFF.